These T cell receptor beta chains were read from a single sample in a study of blood T cell repertoires in COVID-19. Sequenced by immunoSEQ multiplex PCR; TCRdb stores in-frame clones only, minus some. The table shows around 50,000 clones, with roughly 80% occurring only once. Sequencing was done on a sample of peripheral blood. These receptor sequences come from a human donor in a cohort sampled during active COVID-19. CDR3s include the opening cysteine and the closing phenylalanine or tryptophan. D genes are given only for firm matches. Expanded clones are given a class, and other clones once, few, many or no size at all.

v_gene	d_gene	abundance	j_gene	CDR3nt	CDR3aa
TRBV10-3	.	.	TRBJ2-1	TGTGCCATCAGTGAGGGACAAGAAAACAATGAGCAGTTCTTC	CAISEGQENNEQFF
TRBV2	.	few	TRBJ2-1	TGTGCCAGCAACGAAATGAGAAATGAGCAGTTCTTC	CASNEMRNEQFF
TRBV5-1	.	.	TRBJ2-1	TGCGCCAGCAGAGGGAGTGTCGCAAACCACAATGAGCAGTTCTTC	CASRGSVANHNEQFF
TRBV19	.	.	TRBJ2-7	TGTGCCAGCCGGTTGAGCGCCAGTAGCTACGAGCAGTACTTC	CASRLSASSYEQYF
TRBV19	.	.	TRBJ1-1	TGTGCCAGTAACCCCCCAGGGCTTATAGGCACTGAAGCTTTCTTT	CASNPPGLIGTEAFF
TRBV7-6	TRBD1	.	TRBJ1-5	TGTGCCAGCAGCTTACAGGGGGGCAATCAGCCCCAGCATTTT	CASSLQGGNQPQHF
TRBV6-6	.	once	TRBJ2-7	TGTGCCAGCAGAGCCGGGGGTATCGACGAGCAGTACTTC	CASRAGGIDEQYF
TRBV9	.	few	TRBJ2-3	TGTGCCAGCAGCGCCTTGGCAGCGGAGACAGATACGCAGTATTTT	CASSALAAETDTQYF
TRBV5-1	TRBD1	.	TRBJ2-7	TGCGCCAGCAGCTCGACAGGGGAAGGGGAGCAGTACTTC	CASSSTGEGEQYF
TRBV5-1	TRBD1	.	TRBJ1-1	TGCGCCAGCAGCTCAAGCAGGGGGATGGAAACTGAAGCTTTCTTT	CASSSSRGMETEAFF
TRBV7-2	.	.	TRBJ2-3	TGTGCCAGCAGCTTAGGGGGCAGGGTGGGCACAGATACGCAGTATTTT	CASSLGGRVGTDTQYF
TRBV3-1/TRBV3-2	.	few	TRBJ1-2	TGTGCCAGCAGCCGTCGACAGTTCGGCTACACCTTC	CASSRRQFGYTF
TRBV5-1	.	.	TRBJ1-2	TGCGCCAGCAGCTTGGGGATCTCAGGGGCTAACTATGGCTACACCTTC	CASSLGISGANYGYTF